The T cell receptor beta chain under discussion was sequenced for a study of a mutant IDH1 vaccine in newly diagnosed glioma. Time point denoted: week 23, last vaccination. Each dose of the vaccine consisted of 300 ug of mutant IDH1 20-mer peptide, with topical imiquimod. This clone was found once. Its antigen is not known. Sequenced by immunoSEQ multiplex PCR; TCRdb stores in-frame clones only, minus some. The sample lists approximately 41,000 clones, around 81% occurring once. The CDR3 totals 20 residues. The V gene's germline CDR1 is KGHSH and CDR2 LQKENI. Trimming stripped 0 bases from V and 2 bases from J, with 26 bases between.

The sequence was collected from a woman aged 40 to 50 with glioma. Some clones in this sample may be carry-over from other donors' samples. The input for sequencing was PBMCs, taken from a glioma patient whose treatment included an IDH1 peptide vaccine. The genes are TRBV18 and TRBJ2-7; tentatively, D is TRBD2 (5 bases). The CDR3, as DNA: TGTGCCAGCTCACCACCTATAACTCTAACGGTAGGGAGATCCCCCTACGAGCAGTACTTC. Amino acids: CASSPPITLTVGRSPYEQYF.